The 19 T cell receptor beta chains given below trace back to one sample, sequenced in a study of OX40 agonist ivuxolimab in advanced cancers. The method was the immunoSEQ multiplex PCR assay. In its TCRdb copy, this immuneACCESS table keeps in-frame sequences only and misses some clones. Where compared with another copy, unresolved V genes explain less than half of these, and the others have no known cause. The sample includes approximately 63,000 clones, with 85% to 90% observed a single time. The ten largest clones add up to around 6.5% of the sample. The sequences come from CD4+ or CD8+ T cells sorted from blood, collected in a trial of the OX40 agonist ivuxolimab. The receptors shown here come from an adult with an advanced solid tumor such as melanoma, head and neck, liver or kidney cancer.

The rearrangement links TRBV6-5 to TRBJ2-1; 10 positions match TRBD2. V was clipped by 7 bases and J by 6 bases; unmatched bases: 6. Germline V gene data show CDR1 as MNHEY and CDR2 as SVGAGI. This CDR3 is built from 14 residues. The chain's CDR3 is CASKLRTSGNEQFF. DNA of the CDR3: TGTGCCAGCAAACTACGGACTAGCGGCAATGAGCAGTTCTTC.

The V call is TRBV4-3, the J call TRBJ2-6; D is unclear. Between the trimmed V and J ends, which lost 0 bases and 0 bases, there was a span of 3 bases. Germline CDR1 and CDR2: LGHNA and YSLEER. This CDR3 comprises 15 residues. The CDR3, as DNA: TGCGCCAGCAGCCAAGAAAGCTCTGGGGCCAACGTCCTGACTTTC. Its protein product is CASSQESSGANVLTF.

V usage is TRBV4-3 and J usage is TRBJ1-1; a weak D match, TRBD1 (6 bases). Trimming took off 3 bases at V and 0 bases at J, with 11 bases between the two ends. Germline V gives CDR1 LGHNA, CDR2 YSLEER. The CDR3 consists of 15 residues. This CDR3 is CASSQYSGVNTEAFF. The DNA of the CDR3 is TGCGCCAGCAGCCAGTATTCAGGGGTGAACACTGAAGCTTTCTTT.

A few counts support this clone. The V call is TRBV5-4, the J call TRBJ1-6; 7 nucleotides line up with TRBD1. Trimming cost V 4 bases and J 9 bases; bases outside gene matches: 7. CDR3 length: 14 amino acids. CDR1 is SGHNT and CDR2 is YYREEE in the germline V gene (reference sequence). In nucleotides, the CDR3 is TGTGCCAGCAGCCTCGGACAGGTTGGTTCACCCCTCCACTTT. It specifies CASSLGQVGSPLHF.

This clone appeared once. The V call is TRBV30, the J call TRBJ2-7, with 9 bases fitting TRBD1. Germline assignment: CDR1 GTSNPN and CDR2 SVGIG (reference sequence). The CDR3 totals 14 residues. V shed 4 bases and J 2 bases; nucleotides not matched to a gene: 6. Written as DNA, the CDR3 is TGTGCCTGGACCCCACAGGGGGCTACCTACGAGCAGTACTTC. Its protein product is CAWTPQGATYEQYF.

In DNA form, the CDR3 reads TGTGCCAGCAGCTTAGAGGGACCTGAAGCTTTCTTT. As protein: CASSLEGPEAFF. The V gene is TRBV11-2, the J gene TRBJ1-1; TRBD1 might be the D (5 bases). The V end was cut by 0 bases, the J end by 6 bases, with 5 bases between. This CDR3 has 12 amino acids. Germline V gene lookup returns CDR1 SGHAT and CDR2 FQNNGV.

This sequence joins TRBV5-1 and TRBJ1-1; TRBD1 aligns across 8 bases. V was pared by 3 bases and J by 3 bases, with 7 bases of the junction left unmatched. CDR3 length: 15 amino acids. The germline V gene has CDR1 SGHRS and CDR2 YFSETQ. This chain's CDR3 is CASSWDRSGDTEAFF. The CDR3 coding sequence is TGCGCCAGCAGCTGGGACAGGAGCGGGGACACTGAAGCTTTCTTT.

The chain carries TRBV6-4 and TRBJ2-3; possibly TRBD1 for D (5 bases). This CDR3 has 16 residues. CDR1 MRHNA and CDR2 SNTAGT come from the germline V gene. Trimming took off 2 bases at V and 7 bases at J, with 19 bases between the two ends. Written as DNA, the CDR3 is TGTGCCAGCAGTGACCGCCAGGGCGGTGGGGCAAATACGCAGTATTTT. This codes for CASSDRQGGGANTQYF.

The chain uses TRBV7-9 and TRBJ2-4; 9 nucleotides align to TRBD1. V was pared by 1 base and J by 8 bases, with 12 bases of the junction left unmatched. Germline V gives CDR1 SEHNR, CDR2 FQNEAQ (reference sequence). The CDR3 loop spans 17 amino acids. The CDR3 sequence: CASSLVGQGSLRDIQYF. The DNA of the CDR3 is TGTGCCAGCAGCTTAGTGGGACAGGGCTCCTTGAGAGACATTCAGTACTTC.

This clone was observed a single time. V and J are TRBV18 and TRBJ2-7; the D gene is possibly TRBD1 (6 bases). CDR3 length: 16 amino acids. V was clipped by 3 bases and J by 0 bases, with 15 bases between them. Per germline, CDR1 KGHSH and CDR2 LQKENI. The CDR3 spells CASSPAEQGSSYEQYF. As DNA, the CDR3 is TGTGCCAGCTCACCGGCTGAACAGGGATCCTCCTACGAGCAGTACTTC.

The chain employs TRBV28 and TRBJ2-1; TRBD2 agrees at 7 bases. Losses at the gene ends were 5 bases for V and 8 bases for J; bases not matched to a gene: 15. The CDR3 spans 16 residues. The germline V gene encodes CDR1 MDHEN and CDR2 SYDVKM. CDR3 sequence reads: CASSPIRLGRGDEQFF. The CDR3 DNA reads as TGTGCCAGCAGTCCTATCCGACTAGGCCGGGGGGATGAGCAGTTCTTC.

The rearrangement joins TRBV13 to TRBJ1-2, with D unresolved. This CDR3 is built from 14 residues. V shed 5 bases and J shed 6 bases, with 16 bases lying between them. The germline gives CDR1 PRHDT, CDR2 FYEKMQ (reference sequence). In DNA form, the CDR3 reads TGTGCCAGCAGCCTACGGGTCACAAACAATGGCTACACCTTC. Its protein is CASSLRVTNNGYTF.

The chain links TRBV13 to TRBJ2-7; weak D call: TRBD2 (6 bases). The CDR3 consists of 12 residues. Trimming took 5 bases from V and 3 from J, leaving 8 bases between them. Germline CDR1 PRHDT, CDR2 FYEKMQ (reference sequence). The CDR3 spells CASSPGDYEQYF. Written as DNA, the CDR3 is TGTGCCAGCAGCCCGGGGGACTACGAGCAGTACTTC. Full variable domain (rest looked up from reference TRBV13 and TRBJ2-7): AAGVIQSPRHLIKEKRETATLKCYPIPRHDTVYWYQQGPGQDPQFLISFYEKMQSDKGSIPDRFSAQQFSDYHSELNMSSLELGDSALYFCASSPGDYEQYFGPGTRLTVT.

As regards this clone: Germline is not matched at one junction end, which may reflect a read error. The V and J genes are TRBV7-7 and TRBJ1-3; no definite D call. CDR3 length: 15 amino acids. Germline V gives CDR1 SSHAT, CDR2 FNYEAQ (reference sequence). In DNA, the CDR3 is TGTGCTAGCAGCTTAGACGGGAACTCTGGAAACACCATATATTTT. Translated: CASSLDGNSGNTIYF. The whole variable domain, remainder taken from reference TRBV7-7 and TRBJ1-3, is GAGVSQSPRYKVTKRGQDVTLRCDPISSHATLYWYQQALGQGPEFLTYFNYEAQPDKSGLPSDRFSAERPEGSISTLTIQRTEQRDSAMYRCASSLDGNSGNTIYFGEGSWLTVV.

This clone has a single count. The CDR3 reads CASSQGGLNTGELFF. For the CDR3, the DNA is TGCGCCAGCAGCCAAGGAGGGTTGAACACCGGGGAGCTGTTTTTT. The chain recombines TRBV4-3 with TRBJ2-2, with D perhaps TRBD2 (5 bases). Germline-derived CDR1 and CDR2 are LGHNA and YSLEER. The CDR3 consists of 15 residues. Trimming took off 1 base at V and 1 base at J, with 7 bases between the two ends.

CDR3 amino acids: CASSLTGRDYEQYF. CDR3 sequence (DNA): TGTGCCAGCAGCTTGACAGGGAGAGATTACGAGCAGTACTTC. The rearrangement joins TRBV5-4 to TRBJ2-7; D is perhaps TRBD1 (6 bases). Trimming pared 1 base from V and 4 bases from J, leaving 12 bases between. The germline V gene encodes CDR1 SGHNT and CDR2 YYREEE (reference sequence). The length of the CDR3 is 14 residues.

The chain has TRBV19 and TRBJ1-6, with D tentatively TRBD1 (5 bases). Trimming took off 8 bases at V and 6 bases at J, with 17 bases between the two ends. The CDR3 contains 15 residues. The germline V gene has CDR1 LNHDA and CDR2 SQIVND (reference sequence). The CDR3 bases are TGTGCCAGTCACACCCGGACAAGCGGTAATTCACCCCTCCACTTT. It specifies CASHTRTSGNSPLHF.

V usage is TRBV6-4 and J usage is TRBJ2-2; either TRBD1 or TRBD2 may supply D (5 bases each). Trimming stripped 0 bases from V and 5 bases from J, with 16 bases between. The CDR3 is 17 amino acids. Germline CDR1 MRHNA, CDR2 SNTAGT. Here the CDR3 reads CASSDSRGASGTGELFF. Written as DNA, the CDR3 is TGTGCCAGCAGTGACTCCCGAGGGGCATCGGGAACCGGGGAGCTGTTTTTT.

V usage is TRBV5-1 and J usage is TRBJ1-2; 7 positions agree with TRBD1. This CDR3 is 17 amino acids long. Losses at the gene ends were 3 bases for V and 5 bases for J; bases not matched to a gene: 16. Germline CDR1 is SGHRS and CDR2 is YFSETQ. CDR3: CASSSPGQPPGVYGYTF. The CDR3 region has the DNA TGCGCCAGCAGCTCACCGGGACAGCCTCCTGGGGTGTATGGCTACACCTTC.